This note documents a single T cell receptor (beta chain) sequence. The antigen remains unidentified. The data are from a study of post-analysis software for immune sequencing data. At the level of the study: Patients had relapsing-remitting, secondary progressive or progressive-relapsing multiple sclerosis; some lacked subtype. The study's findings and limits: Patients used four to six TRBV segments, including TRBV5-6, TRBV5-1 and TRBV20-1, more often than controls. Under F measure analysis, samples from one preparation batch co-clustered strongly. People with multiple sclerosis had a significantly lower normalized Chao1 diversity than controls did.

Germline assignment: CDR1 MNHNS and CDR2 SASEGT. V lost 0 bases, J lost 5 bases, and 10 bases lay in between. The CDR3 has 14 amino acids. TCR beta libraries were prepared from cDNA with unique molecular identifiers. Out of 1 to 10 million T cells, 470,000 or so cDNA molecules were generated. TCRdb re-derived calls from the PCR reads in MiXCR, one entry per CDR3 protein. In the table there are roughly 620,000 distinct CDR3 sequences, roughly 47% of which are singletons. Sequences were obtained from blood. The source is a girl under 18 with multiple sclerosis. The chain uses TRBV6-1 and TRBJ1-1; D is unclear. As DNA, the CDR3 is TGTGCCAGCAGTGAAGCGATCGAAGGGACTGAAGCTTTCTTT. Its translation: CASSEAIEGTEAFF.